This T cell receptor beta chain appears in the sequencing data of a study of metastatic and nonmetastatic thyroid tumors. In the study overall: Malignant and benign thyroid patients had repertoires compared in peripheral blood and tumor or nodule tissue. Study-wide points: Benign nodules reportedly had significantly lower TCR beta diversity than malignant thyroid tumors in blood and tumor.

CDR3 length: 17 residues. The V gene end was trimmed by 5 bases and the J gene end by 0 bases; junction bases not matched to a gene: 9. This clone was counted many times. Its target is not known. In the source study's methods: What underpinned the distant-metastasis classifier for papillary thyroid cancer was the set of CDR3 differences across clinicopathological groups. TCRdb re-processed the PCR reads through MiXCR. Clone size and V and J calls follow TCRdb, not the original study. The data show about 33,000 clones, about 18% seen once. The entire patient cohort was treatment-naive prior to thyroid surgery.

This clonotype originated in a male donor with papillary thyroid cancer or a benign thyroid nodule (not recorded which). Some clones in this sample may be carry-over from other donors' samples. The V gene is TRBV12-3 or TRBV12-4, the J gene TRBJ1-1; 10 bases line up with TRBD1. The sequenced sample was blood. The CDR3 DNA sequence: TGTGCCAGCAGTCCAGTTGGGACAGGGGCCGTGAACACTGAAGCTTTCTTT. Translating gives CASSPVGTGAVNTEAFF.